The table lists the clone carrying this T cell receptor beta chain with a few counts. The sample comes from a study of identical twins. A universal primer site came from template switching; cDNA carried unique molecular identifiers. TCRdb reanalysed the 5' RACE reads using MiXCR and keeps one entry per CDR3 protein. The sample has 200,000 to 250,000 distinct CDR3 sequences, less than 8% seen once; the top ten hold 1.5% to 2.5%. Trimming removed 3 bases from V and 3 bases from J, with 16 bases in between. This CDR3 is 16 amino acids long. The V gene's germline CDR1 is LNHNV and CDR2 YYDKDF (reference sequence). Each donor (without exception) was a healthy Caucasian. The sample was also reused in another study, on yellow fever vaccine responses in identical twins.

Specimen: memory (CD45RO+) T cells sorted from blood. This sequence originates from a woman aged 18-30 years in good health. This chain joins TRBV15 and TRBJ2-3; tentative D call: TRBD1 (7 bases). The DNA of the CDR3 is TGTGCCACCAGCAGTGAGCAGGGGGGTGGTACAGATACGCAGTATTTT. Translated, it gives CATSSEQGGGTDTQYF. Drawing the rest from reference TRBV15 and TRBJ2-3, the complete variable domain is DAMVIQNPRYQVTQFGKPVTLSCSQTLNHNVMYWYQQKSSQAPKLLFHYYDKDFNNEADTPDNFQSRRPNTSFCFLDIRSPGLGDTAMYLCATSSEQGGGTDTQYFGPGTRLTVL.